The 25 T cell receptor beta chains below come from one sample, sequenced in a study of identical twins. TCRdb independently ran MiXCR on the 5' RACE reads; one entry per CDR3 protein. The sample lists just over 450,000 distinct CDR3 sequences; 12% to 15% were seen once. These data are also associated with another study on yellow fever vaccine responses in identical twins.

Sequenced material: CD4+ T cells sorted from blood. These receptors all come from a woman younger than 30 in good health.

The chain is built from TRBV11-2 and TRBJ2-3, with TRBD1 matching 11 bases. V dropped 3 bases and J dropped 4; count of bases not matched to a gene: 0. CDR1 SGHAT and CDR2 FQNNGV come from the germline V gene. The CDR3 has 14 residues. In DNA, the CDR3 is TGTGCCAGCAGCTTGGACAGGGGGCCAGATACGCAGTATTTT. As protein: CASSLDRGPDTQYF. Full variable domain (remainder filled in from reference TRBV11-2 and TRBJ2-3): EAGVAQSPRYKIIEKRQSVAFWCNPISGHATLYWYQQILGQGPKLLIQFQNNGVVDDSQLPKDRFSAERLKGVDSTLKIQPAKLEDSAVYLCASSLDRGPDTQYFGPGTRLTVL.

The chain is built from TRBV11-3 and TRBJ2-3; the D gene is possibly TRBD2 (5 bases). V lost 5 bases to trimming and J lost 6 bases, with 9 bases between them. CDR3 length equals 12 residues. Germline V CDR1 and CDR2: SGHNT, YENEEA. As DNA, the CDR3 is TGTGCCAGCAGCCGAGGGATGGATACGCAGTATTTT. This gives the protein CASSRGMDTQYF.

This chain uses TRBV10-3 with TRBJ2-1; 14 nucleotides agree with TRBD2. CDR3 length: 16 amino acids. After removal of 3 bases from V and 5 bases from J, the junction contained 3 bases not matched to a gene. CDR1 ENHRY and CDR2 SYGVKD come from the germline V gene. The DNA of the CDR3 is TGTGCCATCAGTGATCGGACTAGCGGGGGGAACAATGAGCAGTTCTTC. Protein sequence: CAISDRTSGGNNEQFF.

This clonotype was detected a few times. The chain employs TRBV5-1 and TRBJ2-1, with D perhaps TRBD1 or TRBD2 (6 bases each). V was trimmed by 6 bases and J by 10 bases, leaving 17 bases between them. This CDR3 has 13 amino acids. Germline V CDR1 and CDR2: SGHRS, YFSETQ. The CDR3: CASTLVAGGEQFF. As DNA, the CDR3 is TGCGCCAGCACTCTGGTGGCCGGGGGCGAGCAGTTCTTC.

The chain combines TRBV20-1 with TRBJ2-3, with 10 nucleotides matching TRBD2. CDR3 length: 11 residues. Looked up from germline, CDR1 is DFQATT and CDR2 is SNEGSKA (reference sequence). V was pared by 5 bases and J by 10 bases, with 3 bases of the junction left unmatched. CDR3 nucleotide sequence: TGCAGTGCTCCTAGCGGGGGTGCGCAGTATTTT. Amino acid sequence: CSAPSGGAQYF.

J is TRBJ2-5 and V is TRBV10-1, with 12 bases fitting TRBD2. This CDR3 has 16 residues. Germline CDR1 is WNHNN and CDR2 is SYGVQD (reference sequence). V trimming: 6 bases; J trimming: 1 base; junction bases outside the gene matches: 6. The CDR3 DNA reads TGCGCCAGCAGCCCCGGACTAGCGGGATCCCAAGAGACCCAGTACTTC. It yields the protein CASSPGLAGSQETQYF.

CDR3 region: CASSYTRLATSYEQYF. CDR3 nucleotides: TGTGCCAGCAGTTACACAAGACTAGCGACCTCCTACGAGCAGTACTTC. The chain combines TRBV6-5 with TRBJ2-7; TRBD2 aligns across 8 bases. This CDR3 spans 16 amino acids. Germline CDR1 and CDR2: MNHEY and SVGAGI. The trim removed 2 bases at V and 0 bases at J, leaving 6 bases unmatched.

This clonotype was picked up a small number of times. The rearrangement uses TRBV12-3 or TRBV12-4 and TRBJ2-1; TRBD2 aligns across 11 bases. The CDR3 consists of 17 residues. V shed 6 bases, J shed 4 bases, and the junction held 11 bases outside the gene matches. The CDR3 nucleotides are TGTGCCAGCAGCGGACTAGCGGGCCGCTCGGATTACAATGAGCAGTTCTTC. Translating it yields CASSGLAGRSDYNEQFF.

The V and J genes are TRBV20-1 and TRBJ2-7; the D gene is possibly TRBD2 (6 bases). Germline V lookup: CDR1 DFQATT, CDR2 SNEGSKA (reference sequence). The ends were cut back, 6 bases at V and 3 bases at J, with 18 bases in the middle. This CDR3 is built from 14 residues. Written as DNA, the CDR3 is TGCAGTGCCTCGCCCGGCGGAGGGGTCTACGAGCAGTACTTC. Protein product: CSASPGGGVYEQYF.

V gene TRBV18 combines with J gene TRBJ2-6, with D uncertain. The V end lost 6 bases, the J end lost 2 bases, and 14 bases lay between the germline ends. Germline loops: CDR1 KGHSH, CDR2 LQKENI. The CDR3 totals 16 residues. The CDR3 region is CASSPLGPPGANVLTF. The CDR3 DNA is TGTGCCAGCTCGCCCCTCGGGCCCCCTGGGGCCAACGTCCTGACTTTC.

This clonotype was detected only a few times. The genes are TRBV24-1 and TRBJ2-1; D perhaps matches TRBD2 (5 bases). The germline V gene has CDR1 KGHDR and CDR2 SFDVKD. The CDR3 contains 15 residues. V was clipped by 0 bases and J by 4 bases, with 9 bases between them. The CDR3 coding sequence is TGTGCCACCAGTGATTTGACGGGCGGGTACAATGAGCAGTTCTTC. This translates into CATSDLTGGYNEQFF.

This clonotype was picked up many times. J is TRBJ2-2 and V is TRBV4-1, with 7 bases identical to TRBD2. Germline-derived CDR1 and CDR2 are MGHRA and YSYEKL. V gave up 3 bases and J gave up 1 base; unmatched junction bases: 5. CDR3 size: 16 residues. CDR3 sequence reads: CASSQVGRRNTGELFF. The CDR3 nucleotides are TGCGCCAGCAGCCAGGTCGGGAGGAGGAACACCGGGGAGCTGTTTTTT.

This clonotype was picked up a small number of times. The genes are TRBV20-1 and TRBJ2-4; D not certain. This CDR3 region has 14 residues. V gave up 6 bases and J gave up 4 bases, with 16 bases separating them. Germline CDR1 DFQATT, CDR2 SNEGSKA (reference sequence). The CDR3 nucleotides are TGCAGTGCCGACTCGAGAGGCGGTAAAAACATTCAGTACTTC. Its protein product is CSADSRGGKNIQYF.

This clonotype was recorded a few times. The rearrangement uses TRBV3-1 and TRBJ2-3; TRBD2 agrees at 7 bases. V lost 6 bases, J lost 6 bases, and 9 bases stayed unmatched. The CDR3 has 14 residues. The V gene's germline CDR1 is LGHDT and CDR2 YNNKEL (reference sequence). This chain's CDR3 is CASRPSGAGDTQYF. The CDR3 bases are TGTGCCAGCAGACCTAGCGGAGCCGGGGATACGCAGTATTTT.

The V gene is TRBV7-2, the J gene TRBJ2-5; TRBD1 matches at 7 bases. Germline values: CDR1 SGHTA, CDR2 FQGNSA. The CDR3 has 16 residues. V was pared by 4 bases and J by 5 bases, with 13 bases of the junction left unmatched. The CDR3 DNA reads TGTGCCAGCAGCTCATCCCGGACAGGTCATAGTGAGACCCAGTACTTC. Translating it yields CASSSSRTGHSETQYF.

The rearrangement uses TRBV4-2 and TRBJ1-6; maybe TRBD1 (6 bases). The germline gives CDR1 LGHNA, CDR2 YNFKEQ. This CDR3 has 15 amino acids. V was clipped by 3 bases and J by 7 bases, with 13 bases between them. The CDR3 region is CASSQDRTANSPLHF. CDR3 bases: TGTGCCAGCAGCCAGGATCGGACAGCCAATTCACCCCTCCACTTT.

This clonotype has at least ten counts. The rearrangement joins TRBV12-3 or TRBV12-4 to TRBJ2-5; no firm D call. The CDR3 spans 11 residues. The V and J ends lost 2 bases and 4 bases respectively, with 2 bases between them. CDR3 in amino acids: CASSLIETQYF. CDR3 in DNA: TGTGCCAGCAGTTTAATAGAGACCCAGTACTTC.

The chain is built from TRBV11-2 and TRBJ2-5, with 11 positions matching TRBD2. The CDR3 runs to 15 residues. CDR1 is SGHAT and CDR2 is FQNNGV in the germline V gene. V dropped 8 bases and J dropped 1; count of bases not matched to a gene: 6. The CDR3 coding sequence is TGTGCCAGCCTCGATAGCGGGAGGGTCCAAGAGACCCAGTACTTC. Translation gives CASLDSGRVQETQYF.

This clonotype was recorded a few times. The limits of the CDR3 on the DNA are not certain, so only TCRdb's listed CDR3 is given. V is TRBV5-1 and J is TRBJ2-7; the D call in the table, TRBD2, was not verified against the DNA. Germline V gene sequence: CDR1 SGHRS, CDR2 YFSETQ. The CDR3 totals 18 residues, both ends included. CDR3 in amino acids: CASSLGTGLAQNSYEQYF.

This chain uses TRBV28 with TRBJ2-7; TRBD2 aligns across 9 bases. V lost 7 bases and J lost 3; bases outside the gene matches: 7. Germline assignment: CDR1 MDHEN and CDR2 SYDVKM. The CDR3 totals 14 residues. The CDR3, as DNA: TGTGCCAGCACCCCTAGCGGGATACACTACGAGCAGTACTTC. It yields the protein CASTPSGIHYEQYF.

This clonotype was counted between two and nine times. V is TRBV20-1 and J is TRBJ2-1; D uncertain. Trimming pared 2 bases from V and 6 bases from J, leaving 17 bases between. From germline, CDR1 is DFQATT and CDR2 SNEGSKA (reference sequence). This CDR3 comprises 15 residues. CDR3 region: CSARPQITIINEQFF. DNA for the CDR3: TGCAGTGCTAGACCTCAAATTACTATTATCAATGAGCAGTTCTTC.

There are a few counts of this clonotype. The rearrangement links TRBV7-6 to TRBJ2-3, with TRBD1 matching 7 bases. The J segment lost 2 bases and the V segment lost 1 base, leaving 6 bases of the junction unmatched. Per the germline V gene, CDR1 is SGHVS and CDR2 is FNYEAQ. This CDR3 is built from 16 residues. The CDR3 is CASSLGQGRATDTQYF. The CDR3 region has the DNA TGTGCCAGCAGCTTAGGACAGGGTAGGGCCACAGATACGCAGTATTTT.

This clonotype was counted a few times. This sequence joins TRBV12-3 or TRBV12-4 and TRBJ2-1, with a weak D call TRBD1 (5 bases). This CDR3 has 14 residues. Deletions cut 6 bases from V and 0 bases from J, with 9 bases between. CDR3 sequence reads: CASRYRSSYNEQFF. The CDR3 nucleotides are TGTGCCAGCAGGTACAGGAGCTCCTACAATGAGCAGTTCTTC.

The chain combines TRBV10-2 with TRBJ2-7; D is perhaps TRBD2 (6 bases). In germline, CDR1 is WSHSY, CDR2 SAAADI. This CDR3 contains 14 residues. V was clipped by 4 bases and J by 0 bases, with 10 bases between them. This CDR3 reads CASSGPGLSYEQYF. The DNA of the CDR3 is TGCGCCAGCAGTGGGCCGGGACTCTCCTACGAGCAGTACTTC.

The DNA for the CDR3 is TGTGCCAGCAGCCCAGACGGTGTGCGGGGGGGTTACGAGCAGTACTTC. Protein: CASSPDGVRGGYEQYF. The rearrangement links TRBV3-1 to TRBJ2-7; TRBD2 matches at 9 bases. This CDR3 is built from 16 residues. Germline-derived CDR1 and CDR2 are LGHDT and YNNKEL (reference sequence). Trimming took 4 bases from V and 4 from J; bases not matched to a gene: 11.